This T cell receptor beta chain derives from a study of blood T cell repertoires in COVID-19. The assay was immunoSEQ multiplex PCR, and TCRdb's table has in-frame clones only and misses some. Among 150,000 to 200,000 clones listed, approximately 80% were seen once. The CDR3 consists of 15 residues. The germline V gene has CDR1 MNHEY and CDR2 SMNVEV (reference sequence). Trimming took 6 bases from V and 6 from J; bases not matched to a gene: 7. This TCR was sampled from a man in his fifties who had recovered from COVID-19. Material: PBMCs or T cells enriched from blood (not recorded which). The V and J genes are TRBV27 and TRBJ1-6; 8 positions agree with TRBD1. Written as DNA, the CDR3 is TGTGCCAGCAGCCCGGACAGGGATGGTAATTCACCCCTCCACTTT. It is translated as CASSPDRDGNSPLHF.